The entry below gives a single T cell receptor beta chain sequence along with its context. This record comes from a study of identical twins. The CDR3 consists of 20 residues. Germline V gene sequence: CDR1 LGHDT, CDR2 YNNKEL (reference sequence). Trimming removed 1 base from V and 0 bases from J; junction bases left unmatched: 12. TCRdb ran MiXCR on the 5' RACE reads and lists one entry per CDR3 protein. Seen here are about 1.7 million distinct CDR3 sequences, around 29% observed once, and the top ten hold more than 0.25%. This sequence originates from a newborn girl in good health. This chain uses TRBV3-1 with TRBJ2-1; the match to TRBD2 covers 10 bases. The specimen was cord blood. CDR3 in DNA: TGTGCCAGCAGCCAAGGGCCGTTCCTAGCGGGGGACAACTCCTACAATGAGCAGTTCTTC. This encodes CASSQGPFLAGDNSYNEQFF.